The 32 T cell receptor beta chains below were found in one sample sequenced in a study of cytomegalovirus exposure and HLA in healthy donors. A multiplex PCR was run with 60 Vbeta primers and 13 Jbeta primers. Only in-frame clones appear in the TCRdb table, and some are missing; sequencing was by immunoSEQ multiplex PCR. Of about 160,000 clones listed, over 60% were seen once; the top ten hold under 3.5%. What was sequenced was PBMCs. The origin of the receptors is a woman younger than 45 in good health and CMV-seronegative.

In this sample, this clone turned up once. The V gene is TRBV7-7, the J gene TRBJ1-4, with D hard to call. CDR1 is SSHAT and CDR2 is FNYEAQ in the germline V gene (reference sequence). The CDR3 sequence is 14 residues long. The germline V and J ends were trimmed by 5 bases and 0 bases, with 7 bases remaining between them. The CDR3 region has the DNA TGTGCCAGCAGCCCTCTTGCAACTAATGAAAAACTGTTTTTT. Its protein product is CASSPLATNEKLFF.

The table lists this clone with a few counts. The genes are TRBV6-5 and TRBJ2-5; perhaps TRBD1 as D (6 bases). The germline V gene encodes CDR1 MNHEY and CDR2 SVGAGI. Trimming removed 7 bases from V and 4 bases from J, with 13 bases in between. The CDR3 covers 13 residues. This CDR3 reads CASTPLTGETQYF. CDR3 sequence (DNA): TGTGCCAGCACCCCTTTGACAGGAGAGACCCAGTACTTC.

The chain employs TRBV28 and TRBJ2-3; 9 bases are shared with TRBD2. The CDR3 loop spans 16 amino acids. J was trimmed by 6 bases and V by 2 bases; bases with no gene match: 9. CDR1 is MDHEN, CDR2 SYDVKM, per germline. The CDR3: CASSLRLADLRDTQYF. CDR3 in DNA: TGTGCCAGCAGTTTACGACTAGCGGACTTACGGGATACGCAGTATTTT.

This chain uses TRBV7-9 with TRBJ2-5; D unresolved. The germline V gene has CDR1 SEHNR and CDR2 FQNEAQ (reference sequence). The CDR3 contains 12 residues. V was clipped by 5 bases and J by 1 base, with 5 bases between them. The DNA for the CDR3 is TGTGCCAGCAGCATTCGCCAAGAGACCCAGTACTTC. This translates into CASSIRQETQYF.

This chain's CDR3 is CASSPWTGNSNQPQHF. CDR3 coding DNA: TGTGCCAGCAGCCCTTGGACAGGGAATAGCAATCAGCCCCAGCATTTT. The chain joins TRBV28 to TRBJ1-5, with 8 nucleotides matching TRBD1. Germline trimming cut 6 bases from V and 0 bases from J; bases unmatched to any gene: 7. CDR1 is MDHEN and CDR2 is SYDVKM in the germline V gene. This CDR3 region has 16 residues.

This clone was found a few times. The V and J genes are TRBV29-1 and TRBJ2-7, with 11 positions matching TRBD2. CDR1 is SQVTM and CDR2 is ANQGSEA in the germline V gene. The CDR3 has 15 residues. V was clipped by 7 bases and J by 6 bases; unmatched bases: 14. The CDR3 protein is CSARLAGTRGFEQYF. In DNA form, the CDR3 reads TGCAGCGCCAGACTAGCGGGGACCCGAGGCTTCGAGCAGTACTTC.

The CDR3: CASSPKDRPDTQYF. The CDR3 coding sequence is TGTGCCAGCTCACCCAAGGACAGGCCAGATACGCAGTATTTT. The chain recombines TRBV18 with TRBJ2-3; TRBD1 matches at 7 bases. The CDR3 has 14 residues. Germline-derived CDR1 and CDR2 are KGHSH and LQKENI. After removal of 3 bases from V and 4 bases from J, the junction contained 4 bases not matched to a gene.

The chain uses TRBV7-9 and TRBJ2-3; 10 nucleotides agree with TRBD2. Germline V gives CDR1 SEHNR, CDR2 FQNEAQ (reference sequence). The V gene end was trimmed by 4 bases and the J gene end by 0 bases; junction bases not matched to a gene: 4. This CDR3 region has 16 residues. The CDR3 DNA sequence: TGTGCCAGCAGCTGGGGACTAGCGACAAGCACAGATACGCAGTATTTT. It encodes CASSWGLATSTDTQYF.

This clone was detected only a few times. The V gene is TRBV5-6, the J gene TRBJ2-7; no reliable D call. The germline gives CDR1 SGHDT, CDR2 YYEEEE. V lost 1 base and J lost 4, with 6 bases in between. The CDR3 contains 12 residues. This CDR3 reads CASSLFLYEQYF. Written as DNA, the CDR3 is TGTGCCAGCAGCTTGTTCCTTTACGAGCAGTACTTC.

The V and J genes are TRBV5-1 and TRBJ2-5; possible D gene TRBD2, 5 bases. The germline V gene encodes CDR1 SGHRS and CDR2 YFSETQ. Trimming shortened V by 4 bases and J by 5 bases, and 12 bases separated the two germline ends. The CDR3 sequence is 13 residues long. This CDR3 reads CASSPSRDETQYF. In DNA, the CDR3 is TGCGCCAGCAGCCCGTCACGGGATGAGACCCAGTACTTC.

This clone turned up a few times. V and J are TRBV5-1 and TRBJ2-1, with D unresolved. The germline V and J ends were trimmed by 3 bases and 0 bases, with 7 bases remaining between them. This CDR3 region has 14 residues. CDR1 and CDR2 (germline): SGHRS, YFSETQ. The CDR3, as DNA: TGCGCCAGCAGCTCCCAGTCCTCCTACAATGAGCAGTTCTTC. It encodes CASSSQSSYNEQFF.

Remarks on this clone: The same CDR3 is also encoded by other DNA sequences in this sample. CDR3 DNA: TGTGCCAGCAGTTTAGACTCTCAAGAGACCCAGTACTTC. As protein: CASSLDSQETQYF. The V gene is TRBV28, the J gene TRBJ2-5; D not resolved. CDR1 and CDR2 from the germline V gene are MDHEN and SYDVKM. Trimming left V 2 bases short and J 2 bases short, with 6 bases between. This CDR3 contains 13 residues.

This clone was counted once. This chain connects TRBV28 to TRBJ1-5; D possibly corresponds to TRBD1 (6 bases). The ends were cut back, 7 bases at V and 3 bases at J, with 10 bases in the middle. Germline V lookup: CDR1 MDHEN, CDR2 SYDVKM. The CDR3 contains 13 residues. CDR3 bases: TGTGCCAGCACCCGGACAGTCAATCAGCCCCAGCATTTT. Its protein is CASTRTVNQPQHF.

The rearrangement joins TRBV2 to TRBJ2-5; 7 nucleotides line up with TRBD1. The J call is uncertain, as TRBJ2-7 better fits the DNA end. The CDR3 has 14 amino acids. Germline CDR1 reads SNHLY; CDR2 reads FYNNEI. DNA for the CDR3: TGTGCCAGCATAGGGGACAGCGCCTCCTACGAGCAGTACTTC. Its translation is CASIGDSASYEQYF.

This clone has only one observation. The identical CDR3 is also encoded by other nucleotide sequences in the sample. J is TRBJ1-6 and V is TRBV5-1; D unresolved. The germline V gene has CDR1 SGHRS and CDR2 YFSETQ. This CDR3 region has 14 residues. The V gene lost 0 bases and the J gene lost 3 bases, with 4 bases spanning the gap. CDR3 sequence reads: CASSLDSYNSPLHF. The DNA for the CDR3 is TGCGCCAGCAGCTTGGACAGCTATAATTCACCCCTCCACTTT.

The J gene is TRBJ2-7, the V gene TRBV6-1; possibly TRBD2 for D (7 bases). CDR1 is MNHNS, CDR2 SASEGT, per germline. Trimming took off 10 bases at V and 2 bases at J, with 15 bases between the two ends. The CDR3 extends over 13 amino acids. The DNA for the CDR3 is TGTGCCATAGGGGGGGCCTTAACCTACGAGCAGTACTTC. Its translation: CAIGGALTYEQYF.

The J gene is TRBJ2-5, the V gene TRBV5-4; TRBD2 aligns across 14 bases. Germline V gene lookup returns CDR1 SGHNT and CDR2 YYREEE (reference sequence). V was clipped by 4 bases and J by 4 bases; unmatched bases: 6. The CDR3 is 16 amino acids. This chain's CDR3 is CASSRLAGGGGETQYF. CDR3 DNA: TGTGCCAGCAGCCGACTAGCGGGGGGGGGAGGAGAGACCCAGTACTTC. Supplemented by reference TRBV5-4 and TRBJ2-5, the full variable domain reads ETGVTQSPTHLIKTRGQQVTLRCSSQSGHNTVSWYQQALGQGPQFIFQYYREEENGRGNFPPRFSGLQFPNYSSELNVNALELDDSALYLCASSRLAGGGGETQYFGPGTRLLVL.

This rearrangement joins TRBV9 to TRBJ2-2; 9 nucleotides align to TRBD2. Unmatched junction bases numbered 3, after V lost 0 bases and J lost 0 bases. The CDR3 sequence is 17 residues long. The V gene's germline CDR1 is SGDLS and CDR2 YYNGEE. DNA for the CDR3: TGTGCCAGCAGCGTAGCGGCGGGGGGGCCGAACACCGGGGAGCTGTTTTTT. As protein: CASSVAAGGPNTGELFF.

This chain joins TRBV28 and TRBJ2-7; possibly TRBD1 for D (6 bases). This CDR3 has 15 amino acids. V gave up 5 bases and J gave up 7 bases, with 21 bases separating them. Germline CDR1 reads MDHEN; CDR2 reads SYDVKM. The CDR3 region is CASSLLTGSRDEQYF. The CDR3 DNA follows: TGTGCCAGCAGTCTCCTGACAGGTTCGAGAGATGAGCAGTACTTC.

This chain connects TRBV11-3 to TRBJ2-7; TRBD1 matches 7 bases. This CDR3 spans 14 amino acids. Germline V CDR1 and CDR2: SGHNT, YENEEA. Unmatched junction bases numbered 1, after V lost 2 bases and J lost 0 bases. CDR3 nucleotides: TGTGCCAGCAGCTTATCAGGGGGCTCCTACGAGCAGTACTTC. This gives the protein CASSLSGGSYEQYF.

This clone was counted only a few times. The V gene is TRBV5-6, the J gene TRBJ1-1, with 7 bases identical to TRBD1. The CDR3 consists of 14 residues. Germline V gene lookup returns CDR1 SGHDT and CDR2 YYEEEE. The V and J ends lost 3 bases and 3 bases, in that order; junction bases with no gene match: 5. Here the CDR3 reads CASSSPDRDTEAFF. DNA for the CDR3: TGTGCCAGCAGCTCCCCCGACAGGGACACTGAAGCTTTCTTT. Together with reference TRBV5-6 and TRBJ1-1, the CDR3 gives the full variable domain: DAGVTQSPTHLIKTRGQQVTLRCSPKSGHDTVSWYQQALGQGPQFIFQYYEEEERQRGNFPDRFSGHQFPNYSSELNVNALLLGDSALYLCASSSPDRDTEAFFGQGTRLTVV.

CDR3 DNA sequence: TGTGCCAGCAGCGAAACCAACAGGGATACGCAGTATTTT. It encodes CASSETNRDTQYF. V gene TRBV9 combines with J gene TRBJ2-3; perhaps TRBD1 as D (5 bases). V was pared by 3 bases and J by 6 bases, with 11 bases between. The CDR3 sequence is 13 residues long. Germline V CDR1 and CDR2: SGDLS, YYNGEE.

The chain is built from TRBV5-3 and TRBJ2-2; 8 nucleotides match TRBD1. TRBV5-3 is filed as an ORF, its function uncertain. Trimming at V came to 4 bases and at J to 2 bases, leaving 7 bases not matched to a gene. The length of the CDR3 is 16 residues. The DNA of the CDR3 is TGTGCCAGAAGCCCGGACAGGGCAACCAACACCGGGGAGCTGTTTTTT. Protein: CARSPDRATNTGELFF.

This clone was found a few times. The V and J genes are TRBV6-5 and TRBJ1-5; 7 bases map to TRBD1. J was trimmed by 5 bases and V by 6 bases; bases with no gene match: 4. This CDR3 has 13 residues. The germline gives CDR1 MNHEY, CDR2 SVGAGI. Here the CDR3 reads CASSRTGDQPQHF. The CDR3 DNA is TGTGCCAGCAGCCGCACAGGGGATCAGCCCCAGCATTTT.

The CDR3 bases are TGTGCCATCAGGGGACAGGGTAGCGTCGAGCAGTACTTC. Residues: CAIRGQGSVEQYF. The V and J genes are TRBV10-3 and TRBJ2-7, with 9 bases matching TRBD1. The J segment lost 6 bases and the V segment lost 6 bases, leaving 6 bases of the junction unmatched. This CDR3 comprises 13 residues. Germline assignment: CDR1 ENHRY and CDR2 SYGVKD.

V is TRBV9 and J is TRBJ2-1; the match to TRBD1 covers 8 bases. V lost 3 bases, J lost 6 bases, and 2 bases stayed unmatched. CDR1 is SGDLS, CDR2 YYNGEE, per germline. This CDR3 is built from 13 residues. The CDR3 region is CASSGGTGNEQFF. The CDR3 bases are TGTGCCAGCAGCGGCGGGACAGGCAATGAGCAGTTCTTC. The complete variable domain, with remaining parts taken from reference TRBV9 and TRBJ2-1, reads DSGVTQTPKHLITATGQRVTLRCSPRSGDLSVYWYQQSLDQGLQFLIQYYNGEERAKGNILERFSAQQFPDLHSELNLSSLELGDSALYFCASSGGTGNEQFFGPGTRLTVL.

The chain joins TRBV6-6 to TRBJ1-1, with D uncertain. CDR3 length: 15 residues. V was pared by 2 bases and J by 0 bases, with 10 bases between. Germline values: CDR1 MNHNY, CDR2 SVGAGI (reference sequence). The CDR3 is CASSYVTRLNTEAFF. For the CDR3, the DNA is TGTGCCAGCAGTTACGTGACCAGGCTGAACACTGAAGCTTTCTTT.

The V call is TRBV28, the J call TRBJ2-7; the D gene is possibly TRBD2 (6 bases). The CDR3 extends over 12 amino acids. Trimming removed 8 bases at V and 0 bases at J, with 8 bases between. Germline lookup yields CDR1 MDHEN and CDR2 SYDVKM. CDR3 sequence reads: CASRERSYEQYF. The CDR3 coding sequence is TGTGCCAGCCGGGAGCGCTCCTACGAGCAGTACTTC.

This clone was recorded only once. This rearrangement joins TRBV13 to TRBJ2-7; the D gene is possibly TRBD1 (6 bases). The CDR3 covers 12 residues. Germline values: CDR1 PRHDT, CDR2 FYEKMQ (reference sequence). Between the trimmed V and J ends, which lost 10 bases and 6 bases, there was a span of 16 bases. CDR3 nucleotides: TGTGCCACCTCCGGGACACTCCTCGAGCAGTACTTC. Amino acids: CATSGTLLEQYF.

This clone was seen only a few times. The chain links TRBV10-1 to TRBJ2-5; 10 positions agree with TRBD2. The last part of the DNA fits TRBJ2-7 better; the J call may be wrong. The V gene's germline CDR1 is WNHNN and CDR2 SYGVQD (reference sequence). This CDR3 is built from 14 residues. CDR3 loop: CASRGTSVYYEQYF. Written as DNA, the CDR3 is TGCGCCAGCAGGGGGACTAGCGTTTACTACGAGCAGTACTTC.

The chain recombines TRBV2 with TRBJ1-2, with 7 bases fitting TRBD1. CDR1 SNHLY and CDR2 FYNNEI come from the germline V gene. V trimming: 7 bases; J trimming: 5 bases; junction bases outside the gene matches: 7. The CDR3 consists of 13 residues. The CDR3 DNA sequence: TGTGCCAGCACCGCTGGACAGGTATATGGCTACACCTTC. Encoded protein: CASTAGQVYGYTF.

The CDR3 nucleotides are TGTGCCTGGAGTGAGGGGACAGGAAAATCCTACGAGCAGTACTTC. Its protein is CAWSEGTGKSYEQYF. The genes are TRBV30 and TRBJ2-7; 8 bases are shared with TRBD1. CDR1 is GTSNPN and CDR2 is SVGIG in the germline V gene (reference sequence). The ends lost 1 base at V and 1 base at J; junction bases unmatched: 6. This CDR3 has 15 amino acids.